Presented here are 18 T cell receptor beta chains from one specimen sequenced in a study of T cell responses to AZD1222 COVID-19 vaccine. Assay: immunoSEQ multiplex PCR; the TCRdb copy retains only in-frame clones and omits some. Among 150,000 to 200,000 clones listed, around 94% were seen once. Sequencing used peripheral blood, obtained 28 days after the second AZD1222 dose. Receptors were obtained from an adult who received the AZD1222 COVID-19 vaccine.

The genes are TRBV9 and TRBJ1-1; 7 positions match TRBD1. V lost 4 bases to trimming and J lost 1 base; unmatched junction nucleotides: 7. This CDR3 has 15 amino acids. Germline V gives CDR1 SGDLS, CDR2 YYNGEE. CDR3 in amino acids: CASSPKGDRNTEAFF. CDR3 nucleotides: TGTGCCAGCAGCCCGAAGGGGGACAGGAACACTGAAGCTTTCTTT.

V usage is TRBV20-1 and J usage is TRBJ2-1, with 10 bases identical to TRBD2. After removal of 3 bases from V and 9 bases from J, the junction contained 11 bases not matched to a gene. Per the germline V gene, CDR1 is DFQATT and CDR2 is SNEGSKA (reference sequence). The CDR3 totals 15 residues. CDR3 amino acids: CSASHRQREGVEQFF. The CDR3 DNA sequence: TGCAGTGCTAGTCACAGGCAGCGGGAGGGCGTTGAGCAGTTCTTC.

This clone was counted a single time. The chain has TRBV7-3 and TRBJ1-6; 7 nucleotides match TRBD1. This CDR3 spans 16 amino acids. The V segment lost 5 bases and the J segment 10 bases; nucleotides outside the gene matches: 14. Germline loops: CDR1 SGHTA, CDR2 FQGTGA. The CDR3 nucleotides are TGTGCCAGCAGCCCGTTGACAGGGAGTAAACTGTCACCCCTCCACTTT. This encodes CASSPLTGSKLSPLHF.

Written as DNA, the CDR3 is TGTGCCAGCCAATGGGGTGGTAGCGGAGCCTACGAGCAGTACTTC. Its translation is CASQWGGSGAYEQYF. This chain connects TRBV28 to TRBJ2-7, with a tentative D call TRBD2 (6 bases). The CDR3 consists of 15 residues. Looked up from germline, CDR1 is MDHEN and CDR2 is SYDVKM. Trimming took 8 bases from V and 2 from J, leaving 19 bases between them.

The chain joins TRBV4-3 to TRBJ2-7; TRBD1 is a possible D gene (6 bases). The ends were cut back, 4 bases at V and 5 bases at J, with 15 bases in the middle. Per germline, CDR1 LGHNA and CDR2 YSLEER. The CDR3 contains 14 residues. This CDR3 is CASSRAAGDNEQYF. CDR3 in DNA: TGCGCCAGCAGCCGGGCGGCAGGGGATAACGAGCAGTACTTC.

This chain joins TRBV4-1 and TRBJ2-2; tentative D call: TRBD2 (5 bases). In germline, CDR1 is MGHRA, CDR2 YSYEKL. This CDR3 has 16 residues. The V end lost 2 bases, the J end lost 1 base, and 11 bases lay between the germline ends. The CDR3 DNA follows: TGCGCCAGCAGCCAACGGGGAACACTGAACACCGGGGAGCTGTTTTTT. The encoded protein is CASSQRGTLNTGELFF.

This clone showed up just once. V usage is TRBV5-8 and J usage is TRBJ1-5; D might be TRBD1 (5 bases). The CDR3 totals 14 residues. The V end lost 4 bases, the J end lost 6 bases, and 14 bases lay between the germline ends. Germline CDR1 and CDR2: SGHTS and YDEGEE. The CDR3 reads CASSPPRGVQPQHF. The CDR3 nucleotides are TGTGCCAGCAGCCCCCCCCGGGGCGTTCAGCCCCAGCATTTT. Looking up the rest from reference TRBV5-8 and TRBJ1-5 gives the full variable domain: EAGVTQSPTHLIKTRGQQATLRCSPISGHTSVYWYQQALGLGLQFLLWYDEGEERNRGNFPPRFSGRQFPNYSSELNVNALELEDSALYLCASSPPRGVQPQHFGDGTRLSIL.

The chain links TRBV5-8 to TRBJ2-5; D is unresolved. There are 12 residues in the CDR3. The V end lost 0 bases, the J end lost 3 bases, and 3 bases lay between the germline ends. Germline V lookup: CDR1 SGHTS, CDR2 YDEGEE. CDR3 sequence: CASSLGKETQYF. The CDR3 DNA reads TGTGCCAGCAGCTTGGGAAAAGAGACCCAGTACTTC.

J is TRBJ2-5 and V is TRBV25-1; 14 positions match TRBD2. Trimming cost V 11 bases and J 5 bases; bases outside gene matches: 4. CDR3 length: 13 amino acids. Germline V gene sequence: CDR1 MGHDK, CDR2 SYGVNS. The CDR3 is CAGGLAGVETQYF. The CDR3 nucleotides are TGTGCCGGGGGACTAGCGGGGGTGGAGACCCAGTACTTC. Supplemented by reference TRBV25-1 and TRBJ2-5, the full variable domain reads EADIYQTPRYLVIGTGKKITLECSQTMGHDKMYWYQQDPGMELHLIHYSYGVNSTEKGDLSSESTVSRIRTEHFPLTLESARPSHTSQYLCAGGLAGVETQYFGPGTRLLVL.

This rearrangement joins TRBV27 to TRBJ1-2, with 8 nucleotides matching TRBD1. The CDR3 has 15 amino acids. Losses at the gene ends were 0 bases for V and 6 bases for J; bases not matched to a gene: 6. CDR1 MNHEY and CDR2 SMNVEV come from the germline V gene (reference sequence). The CDR3 loop is CASSLSGQGGNGYTF. The CDR3 coding sequence is TGTGCCAGCAGTTTATCCGGACAGGGTGGAAATGGCTACACCTTC.

J is TRBJ2-7 and V is TRBV11-3; 13 bases map to TRBD2. Germline CDR1 reads SGHNT; CDR2 reads YENEEA. The V segment lost 1 base and the J segment 4 bases; nucleotides outside the gene matches: 10. There are 18 residues in the CDR3. The CDR3 loop reads CASSLVPGLAGLTYEQYF. In DNA form, the CDR3 reads TGTGCCAGCAGCTTAGTTCCGGGACTAGCGGGGCTAACTTACGAGCAGTACTTC.

The chain recombines TRBV11-2 with TRBJ1-2, with a possible D match to TRBD1 (6 bases). Germline CDR1 SGHAT, CDR2 FQNNGV. This CDR3 contains 15 residues. Trimming shortened V by 2 bases and J by 6 bases, and 16 bases separated the two germline ends. The CDR3 DNA reads TGTGCCAGCAGCTTAATTTTCGGGGGGGCGAATGGCTACACCTTC. Encoded protein: CASSLIFGGANGYTF.

CDR3 DNA: TGCGCCAGCAGCACGACAGTGAACACTGAAGCTTTCTTT. It is translated as CASSTTVNTEAFF. The chain carries TRBV5-1 and TRBJ1-1; D possibly corresponds to TRBD1 (5 bases). The CDR3 contains 13 residues. The germline V and J ends were trimmed by 4 bases and 0 bases, with 7 bases remaining between them. Germline assignment: CDR1 SGHRS and CDR2 YFSETQ.

CDR3 nucleotides: TGTGCCAGCAGCCCGAGGGGGTCCTATGGCTACACCTTC. Protein product: CASSPRGSYGYTF. This chain links TRBV12-3 or TRBV12-4 with TRBJ1-2, with D maybe TRBD1 (6 bases). The germline V and J ends were trimmed by 6 bases and 4 bases, with 12 bases remaining between them. The CDR3 spans 13 residues.

V usage is TRBV11-2 and J usage is TRBJ2-1; D remains ambiguous. This CDR3 has 15 residues. Germline CDR1 is SGHAT and CDR2 is FQNNGV. Trimming took 1 base from V and 4 from J, leaving 11 bases between them. CDR3 residues: CASSLVVASYNEQFF. The CDR3 DNA follows: TGTGCCAGCAGCTTAGTGGTTGCGAGTTACAATGAGCAGTTCTTC.

The chain is built from TRBV5-4 and TRBJ2-3; 9 nucleotides align to TRBD1. Germline V lookup: CDR1 SGHNT, CDR2 YYREEE (reference sequence). With V trimmed by 4 bases and J by 3 bases, 6 bases remained unmatched. This CDR3 is 15 amino acids long. CDR3: CASSGGQGMTDTQYF. The CDR3 DNA sequence: TGTGCCAGCAGCGGCGGACAGGGGATGACAGATACGCAGTATTTT.

The chain joins TRBV29-1 to TRBJ1-1; D gene unclear. Per the germline V gene, CDR1 is SQVTM and CDR2 is ANQGSEA. This CDR3 comprises 12 residues. Trimming took off 5 bases at V and 1 base at J, with 8 bases between the two ends. The CDR3 sequence is CSVPYKNTEAFF. CDR3 sequence (DNA): TGCAGCGTTCCTTACAAGAACACTGAAGCTTTCTTT.

V and J are TRBV2 and TRBJ1-1; 7 bases are a match to TRBD1. The CDR3 consists of 11 residues. Germline V lookup: CDR1 SNHLY, CDR2 FYNNEI. After removal of 5 bases from V and 11 bases from J, the junction contained 5 bases not matched to a gene. Here the CDR3 DNA reads TGTGCCAGCAGTACAGGGGTGAAGGCTTTCTTT. As protein: CASSTGVKAFF.